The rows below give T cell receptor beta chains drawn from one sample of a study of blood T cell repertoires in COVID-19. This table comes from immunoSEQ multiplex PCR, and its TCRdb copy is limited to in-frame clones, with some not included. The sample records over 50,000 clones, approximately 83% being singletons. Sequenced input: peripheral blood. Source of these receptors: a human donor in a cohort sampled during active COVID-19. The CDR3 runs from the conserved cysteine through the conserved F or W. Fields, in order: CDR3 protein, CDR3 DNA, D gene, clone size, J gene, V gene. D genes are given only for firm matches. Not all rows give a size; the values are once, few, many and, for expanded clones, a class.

CASSRWTEDKDYGYTF TGCGCCAGCAGCAGGTGGACGGAGGATAAAGATTATGGCTACACCTTC . . TRBJ1-2 TRBV5-1
CASSAGLAGTGELFF TGTGCCAGCAGCGCGGGACTAGCGGGAACCGGGGAGCTGTTTTTT TRBD2 . TRBJ2-2 TRBV9
CASSEGQNSYEQYF TGTGCCAGCAGCGAGGGACAAAACTCCTACGAGCAGTACTTC . . TRBJ2-7 TRBV5-4
CASRRENSPLHF TGTGCCAGCCGGCGGGAAAATTCACCCCTCCACTTT . . TRBJ1-6 TRBV9
CATSDSTGPGQPQHF TGTGCCACCAGTGATTCAACAGGGCCGGGGCAGCCCCAGCATTTT . . TRBJ1-5 TRBV24-1
CASSPPTQGSSPLHF TGTGCCAGCAGCCCACCGACCCAGGGGAGTTCACCCCTCCACTTT . few TRBJ1-6 TRBV28
CAISTGRGKDGYTF TGTGCCATCAGCACGGGGAGGGGGAAGGATGGCTACACCTTC . . TRBJ1-2 TRBV10-3
CASSFFGTSNNEQFF TGCGCCAGCAGCTTTTTCGGGACTAGTAACAATGAGCAGTTCTTC TRBD2 . TRBJ2-1 TRBV5-1
CASSPGQGPYNEQFF TGTGCCAGCAGCCCGGGACAGGGTCCCTACAATGAGCAGTTCTTC TRBD1 . TRBJ2-1 TRBV6-5
CASRGLAGGPGGTDTQYF TGTGCCAGCAGAGGACTAGCGGGAGGGCCAGGGGGCACAGATACGCAGTATTTT TRBD2 . TRBJ2-3 TRBV2
CASELGQGRSPLHF TGTGCCAGCGAGCTAGGACAGGGGCGTTCACCCCTCCACTTT TRBD1 few TRBJ1-6 TRBV7-9
CASSQVPGSGRNYEQYF TGCGCCAGCAGCCAAGTTCCGGGGAGCGGGAGGAACTACGAGCAGTACTTC TRBD2 . TRBJ2-7 TRBV4-1
CASSSFPGLEGTQYF TGTGCCAGCAGCTCCTTTCCGGGACTGGAGGGTACGCAGTATTTT . once TRBJ2-3 TRBV7-3
CASSLAQGSGDSYEQYF TGTGCCAGCAGCTTAGCGCAGGGTAGCGGGGACTCCTACGAGCAGTACTTC TRBD2 once TRBJ2-7 TRBV7-8
CASSFYLAGNTEAFF TGTGCCAGCAGTTTCTATCTTGCGGGGAACACTGAAGCTTTCTTT . . TRBJ1-1 TRBV28
CASSGQGAFYGYTF TGTGCCAGCAGTGGCCAGGGGGCTTTCTATGGCTACACCTTC TRBD1 few TRBJ1-2 TRBV2
CATSDHRTGVGNTIYF TGTGCCACCAGTGACCATCGGACAGGGGTGGGAAACACCATATATTTT TRBD1 . TRBJ1-3 TRBV24-1
CASSFEQNTEAFF TGCGCCAGCAGCTTCGAACAGAACACTGAAGCTTTCTTT . . TRBJ1-1 TRBV5-1
CSVGGREGPTDTQYF TGCAGCGTTGGGGGGCGGGAGGGCCCAACAGATACGCAGTATTTT TRBD2 . TRBJ2-3 TRBV29-1
CAISESGGSSYEQYF TGTGCCATCAGTGAGTCAGGCGGGAGCTCCTACGAGCAGTACTTC TRBD2 . TRBJ2-7 TRBV10-3
CASSVGTGGRTEAFF TGCGCCAGCAGCGTCGGGACAGGGGGAAGAACTGAAGCTTTCTTT TRBD1 . TRBJ1-1 TRBV5-1
CASLYDRGNSPLHF TGTGCCAGCTTATACGACAGGGGGAATTCACCCCTCCACTTT TRBD1 . TRBJ1-6 TRBV18
CASSPGLRSGANVLTF TGTGCCAGCAGTCCTGGACTTCGCTCTGGGGCCAACGTCCTGACTTTC . once TRBJ2-6 TRBV28
CASSLNEAVLGREQYF TGTGCCAGCAGCTTAAACGAAGCGGTCCTAGGAAGGGAGCAGTACTTC . . TRBJ2-7 TRBV11-2
CASSLGQATEAFF TGCGCCAGCAGCTTGGGACAGGCCACTGAAGCTTTCTTT . . TRBJ1-1 TRBV5-1
CATSDSTGGSIYGYTF TGTGCCACCAGTGATTCTACAGGGGGTTCTATCTATGGCTACACCTTC TRBD1 . TRBJ1-2 TRBV24-1
CASSPRLNTEAFF TGCGCCAGCAGCCCTCGGTTGAACACTGAAGCTTTCTTT . . TRBJ1-1 TRBV5-1